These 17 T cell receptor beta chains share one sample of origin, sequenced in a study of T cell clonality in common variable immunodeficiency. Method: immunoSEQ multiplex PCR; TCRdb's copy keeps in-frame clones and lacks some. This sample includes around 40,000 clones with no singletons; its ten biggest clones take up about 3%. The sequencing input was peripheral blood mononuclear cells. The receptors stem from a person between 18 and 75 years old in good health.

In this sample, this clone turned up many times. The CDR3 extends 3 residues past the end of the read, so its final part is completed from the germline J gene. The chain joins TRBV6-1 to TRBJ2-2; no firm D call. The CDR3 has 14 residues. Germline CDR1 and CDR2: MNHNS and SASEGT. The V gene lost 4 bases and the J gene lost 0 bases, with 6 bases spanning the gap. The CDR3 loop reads CASSAAPNTGELFF. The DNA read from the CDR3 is TGTGCCAGCAGTGCCGCGCCGAACACCGGGGAG.

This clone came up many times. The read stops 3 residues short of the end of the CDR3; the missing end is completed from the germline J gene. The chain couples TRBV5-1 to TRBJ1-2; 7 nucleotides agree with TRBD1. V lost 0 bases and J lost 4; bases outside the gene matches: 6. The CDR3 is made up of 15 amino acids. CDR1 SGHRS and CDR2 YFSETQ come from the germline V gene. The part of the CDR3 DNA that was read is TGCGCCAGCAGCTTGGACAGGGGTCAAGGCTATGGC. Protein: CASSLDRGQGYG. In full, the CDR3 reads CASSLDRGQGYGYTF.

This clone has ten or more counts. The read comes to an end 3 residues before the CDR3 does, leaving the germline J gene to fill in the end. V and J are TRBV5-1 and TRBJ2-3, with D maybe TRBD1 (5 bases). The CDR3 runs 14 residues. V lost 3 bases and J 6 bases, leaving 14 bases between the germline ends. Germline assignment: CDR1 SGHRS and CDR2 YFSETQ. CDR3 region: CASSSTVTWDTQYF. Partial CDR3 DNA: TGCGCCAGCAGCTCGACAGTAACTTGGGATACG.

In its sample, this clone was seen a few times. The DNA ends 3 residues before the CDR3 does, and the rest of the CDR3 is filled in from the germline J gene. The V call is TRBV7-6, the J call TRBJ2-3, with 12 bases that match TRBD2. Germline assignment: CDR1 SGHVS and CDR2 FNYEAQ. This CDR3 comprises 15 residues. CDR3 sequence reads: CASSSLAGGRETQYF. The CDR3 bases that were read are TGTGCCAGCAGCTCCCTAGCGGGAGGGCGCGAGACG.

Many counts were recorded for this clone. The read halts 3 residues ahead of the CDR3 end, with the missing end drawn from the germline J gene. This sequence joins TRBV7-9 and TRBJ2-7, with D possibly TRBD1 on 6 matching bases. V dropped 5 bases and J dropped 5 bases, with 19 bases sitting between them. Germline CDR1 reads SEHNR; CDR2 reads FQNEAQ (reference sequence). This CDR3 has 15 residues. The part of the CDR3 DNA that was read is TGTGCCAGCAGCCATTCTCTAACAGGGATCAACGAG. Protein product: CASSHSLTGINE. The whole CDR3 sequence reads CASSHSLTGINEQYF.

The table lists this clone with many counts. The chain's CDR3 is CASSEARTAKAFF. The part of the CDR3 DNA that was read is TGTGCCAGCAGTGAAGCGAGGACAGCCAAG. The V call is TRBV6-1, the J call TRBJ1-1; TRBD1 is a possible D gene (6 bases). The CDR3 end lies 3 residues beyond the end of the read and is filled in from the germline J gene. The CDR3 extends over 13 amino acids. Germline V gene sequence: CDR1 MNHNS, CDR2 SASEGT.

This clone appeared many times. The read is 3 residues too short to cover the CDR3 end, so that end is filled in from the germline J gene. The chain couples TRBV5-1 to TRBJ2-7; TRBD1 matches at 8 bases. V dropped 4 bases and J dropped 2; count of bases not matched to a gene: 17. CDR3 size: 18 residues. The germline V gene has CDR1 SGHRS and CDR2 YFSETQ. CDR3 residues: CASSLDGQGRSLPYEQYF. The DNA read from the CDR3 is TGCGCCAGCAGCCTGGACGGACAGGGAAGGTCCCTTCCCTACGAG.

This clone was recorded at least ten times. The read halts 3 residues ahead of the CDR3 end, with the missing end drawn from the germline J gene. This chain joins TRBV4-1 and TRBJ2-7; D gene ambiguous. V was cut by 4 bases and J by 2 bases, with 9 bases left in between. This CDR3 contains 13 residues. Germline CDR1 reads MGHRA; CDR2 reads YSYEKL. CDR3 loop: CASSPPDTYEQYF. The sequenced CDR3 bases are TGCGCCAGCAGCCCCCCCGACACCTACGAG.

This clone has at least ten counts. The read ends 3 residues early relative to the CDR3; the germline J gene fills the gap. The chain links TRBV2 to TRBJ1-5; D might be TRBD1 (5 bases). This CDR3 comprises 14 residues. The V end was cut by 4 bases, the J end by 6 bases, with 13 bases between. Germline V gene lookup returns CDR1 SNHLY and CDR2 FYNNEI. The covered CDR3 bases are TGTGCCAGCAGTGGGGAGGGGCGAGGTCAGCCC. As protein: CASSGEGRGQP. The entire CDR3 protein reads CASSGEGRGQPQHF.

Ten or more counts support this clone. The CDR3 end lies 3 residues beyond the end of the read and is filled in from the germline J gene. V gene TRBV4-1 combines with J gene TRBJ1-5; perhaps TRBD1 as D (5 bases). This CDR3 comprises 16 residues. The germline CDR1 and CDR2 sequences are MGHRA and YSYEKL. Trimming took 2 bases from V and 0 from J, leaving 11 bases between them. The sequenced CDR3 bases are TGCGCCAGCAGCCAAAGGTTGGACATTAGCAATCAGCCC. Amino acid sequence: CASSQRLDISNQP. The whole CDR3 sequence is CASSQRLDISNQPQHF.

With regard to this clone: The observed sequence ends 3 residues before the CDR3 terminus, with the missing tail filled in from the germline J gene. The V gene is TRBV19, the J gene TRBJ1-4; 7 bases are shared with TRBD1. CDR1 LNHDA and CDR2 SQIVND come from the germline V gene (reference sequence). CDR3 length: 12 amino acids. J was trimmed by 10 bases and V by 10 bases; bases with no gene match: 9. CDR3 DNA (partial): TGTGCCACTGCCCAGGGGGGCGGAAAA. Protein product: CATAQGGGK. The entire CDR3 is CATAQGGGKLFF.

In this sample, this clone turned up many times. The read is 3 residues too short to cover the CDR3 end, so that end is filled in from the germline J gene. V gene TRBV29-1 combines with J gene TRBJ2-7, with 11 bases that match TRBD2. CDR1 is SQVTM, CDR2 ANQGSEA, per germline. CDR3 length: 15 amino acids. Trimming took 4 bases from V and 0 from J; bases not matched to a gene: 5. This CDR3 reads CSVVKLAGASYEQYF. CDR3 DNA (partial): TGCAGCGTTGTAAAACTAGCGGGGGCCTCCTACGAG.

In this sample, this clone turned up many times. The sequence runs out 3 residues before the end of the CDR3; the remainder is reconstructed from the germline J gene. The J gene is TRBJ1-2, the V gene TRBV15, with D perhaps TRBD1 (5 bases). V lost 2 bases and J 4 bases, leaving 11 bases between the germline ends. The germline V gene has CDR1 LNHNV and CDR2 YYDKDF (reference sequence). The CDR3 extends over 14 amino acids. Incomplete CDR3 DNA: TGTGCCACCAGCAGAAGGGGAAGGATCTATGGC. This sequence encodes CATSRRGRIYG. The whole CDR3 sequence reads CATSRRGRIYGYTF.

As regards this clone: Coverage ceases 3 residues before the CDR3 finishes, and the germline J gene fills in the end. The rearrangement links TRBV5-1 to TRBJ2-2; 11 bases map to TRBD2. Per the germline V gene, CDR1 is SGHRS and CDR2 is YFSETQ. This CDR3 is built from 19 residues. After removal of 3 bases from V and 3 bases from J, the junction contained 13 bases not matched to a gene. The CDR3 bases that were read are TGCGCCAGCAGCTCGGGACTAGCGGTCGCGGGGAGGGACACCGGGGAG. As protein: CASSSGLAVAGRDTGE. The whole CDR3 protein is CASSSGLAVAGRDTGELFF.

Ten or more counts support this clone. Here the CDR3 reads CSATVQTDTQYF. The DNA read from the CDR3 is TGCAGTGCTACCGTACAAACAGATACG. The V and J genes are TRBV20-1 and TRBJ2-3; no reliable D call. The CDR3 extends 3 residues past the end of the read, so its final part is completed from the germline J gene. This CDR3 has 12 amino acids. The V and J ends lost 4 bases and 3 bases respectively, with 8 bases between them. The germline gives CDR1 DFQATT, CDR2 SNEGSKA (reference sequence).

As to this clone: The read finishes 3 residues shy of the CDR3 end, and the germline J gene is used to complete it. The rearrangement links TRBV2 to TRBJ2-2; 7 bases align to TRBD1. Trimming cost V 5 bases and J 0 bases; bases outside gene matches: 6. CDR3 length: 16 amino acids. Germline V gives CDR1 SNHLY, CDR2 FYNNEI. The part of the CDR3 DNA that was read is TGTGCCAGCAGTTCTTTGACAGGGTCGAACACCGGGGAG. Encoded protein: CASSSLTGSNTGE. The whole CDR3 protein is CASSSLTGSNTGELFF.

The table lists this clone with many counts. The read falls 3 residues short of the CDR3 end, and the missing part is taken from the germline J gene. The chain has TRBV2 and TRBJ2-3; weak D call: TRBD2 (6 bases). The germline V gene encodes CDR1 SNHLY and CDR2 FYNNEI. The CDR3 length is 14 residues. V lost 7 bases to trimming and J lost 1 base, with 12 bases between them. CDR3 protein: CASTRTTRTDTQYF. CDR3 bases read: TGTGCCAGCACTCGGACTACTCGCACAGATACG.